This paragraph covers one T cell receptor beta chain sequence. The data were obtained in a study of blood T cell repertoires in COVID-19. Study-wide context: COVID-19 samples from acute and convalescent phases originated in the United States, Italy and Spain.

Some clones are missing from TCRdb's copy, which holds only in-frame ones; the method was immunoSEQ multiplex PCR. Of fewer than 250,000 clones detected, roughly 86% appear once; the ten largest clones hold around 6%. V was cut by 6 bases and J by 3 bases, with 17 bases left in between. Germline loops: CDR1 MNHNY, CDR2 SVGAGI (reference sequence). The CDR3 contains 15 residues. The specimen was peripheral blood. The rearrangement uses TRBV6-6 and TRBJ1-2; D is unresolved. This TCR derives from a woman of 80 years or more with COVID-19, enrolled during active disease. In nucleotides, the CDR3 is TGTGCCAGCAGAAACCCGGAGAGGGCCGACTATGGCTACACCTTC. This translates into CASRNPERADYGYTF.